A single sample gave rise to the 5 T cell receptor beta chains below, sequenced in a study of T-cell reconstitution after alpha-beta-depleted transplantation in children. Researchers prepared the TCRbeta library using unique molecular identifiers, the study reports. TCRdb redid the calling of the PCR reads with MiXCR, one entry per CDR3 protein. Altogether hundreds of thousands of distinct CDR3 sequences are present, over 25% being singletons, with the ten largest covering 2% to 3%. The input for sequencing was PBMCs from the stem cell graft donor, taken from the stem cell graft. The receptors were gathered from a human donor who donated a stem cell graft to a child with aplastic anemia.

The J gene is TRBJ2-2, the V gene TRBV9; a weak D match, TRBD1 (6 bases). The germline V gene has CDR1 SGDLS and CDR2 YYNGEE. The CDR3 covers 16 residues. Trimming left V 1 base short and J 4 bases short, with 14 bases between. The CDR3 DNA sequence: TGTGCCAGCAGCGTATCAGGGGATGGTCGCACCGGGGAGCTGTTTTTT. Protein product: CASSVSGDGRTGELFF.

This clonotype was found a few times. The chain has TRBV7-6 and TRBJ1-2; D is possibly TRBD1 (5 bases). The V end lost 2 bases, the J end lost 3 bases, and 19 bases lay between the germline ends. Per the germline V gene, CDR1 is SGHVS and CDR2 is FNYEAQ. The CDR3 totals 17 residues. The CDR3 DNA reads TGTGCCAGCAGCTTATCTTTTACCAAGACAGTAGACTATGGCTACACCTTC. This sequence encodes CASSLSFTKTVDYGYTF. Combining the CDR3 with reference TRBV7-6 and TRBJ1-2 gives the whole variable domain GAGVSQSPRYKVTKRGQDVALRCDPISGHVSLYWYRQALGQGPEFLTYFNYEAQQDKSGLPNDRFSAERPEGSISTLTIQRTEQRDSAMYRCASSLSFTKTVDYGYTFGSGTRLTVV.

Regarding this clonotype: The junction differs from germline at one of its ends, possibly a read error. The V gene is TRBV7-8, the J gene TRBJ1-1; D may be TRBD1 (6 bases). Germline V gene data show CDR1 as SGHVS and CDR2 as FQNEAQ. The CDR3 is 14 residues long. This CDR3 is CASSQKRLGGEAYF. As DNA, the CDR3 is TGTGCCAGCAGCCAGAAACGGTTAGGGGGAGAAGCTTACTTT.

This clonotype turned up a few times. The chain employs TRBV13 and TRBJ1-2; no firm D call. Germline V gene data show CDR1 as PRHDT and CDR2 as FYEKMQ (reference sequence). This CDR3 has 14 residues. Between the trimmed V and J ends, which lost 1 base and 4 bases, there was a span of 10 bases. The CDR3 bases are TGTGCCAGCAGCTTAGATAGGGCTATCTATGGCTACACCTTC. It encodes CASSLDRAIYGYTF.

The chain is built from TRBV20-1 and TRBJ1-4; D unclear. Germline assignment: CDR1 DFQATT and CDR2 SNEGSKA (reference sequence). The CDR3 runs to 14 residues. V was trimmed by 6 bases and J by 0 bases, leaving 11 bases between them. The chain's CDR3 is CSAARDATNEKLFF. The CDR3 DNA sequence: TGCAGTGCGGCTCGGGATGCAACTAATGAAAAACTGTTTTTT.